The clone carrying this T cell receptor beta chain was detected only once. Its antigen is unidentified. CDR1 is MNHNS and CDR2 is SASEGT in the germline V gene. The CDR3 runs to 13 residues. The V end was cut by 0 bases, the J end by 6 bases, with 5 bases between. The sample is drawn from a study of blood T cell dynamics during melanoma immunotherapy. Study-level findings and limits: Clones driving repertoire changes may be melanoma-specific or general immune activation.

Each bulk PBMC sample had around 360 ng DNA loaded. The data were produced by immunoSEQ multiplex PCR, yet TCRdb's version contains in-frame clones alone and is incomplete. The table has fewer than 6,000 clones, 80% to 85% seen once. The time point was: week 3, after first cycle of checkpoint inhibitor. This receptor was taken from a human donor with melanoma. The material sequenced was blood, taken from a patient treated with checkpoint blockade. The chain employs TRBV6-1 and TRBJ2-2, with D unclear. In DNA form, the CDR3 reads TGTGCCAGCAGTGAAGCCCTCCCCGGGGAGCTGTTTTTT. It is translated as CASSEALPGELFF.